Sequencing of this T cell receptor (beta chain) was carried out in a study of beta chain features in type 1 diabetes. Across the whole study: Age, gender and cell yields were alike across patients and healthy donors.

Findings of the study overall: Shortening that was moderate but significant affected the TCRB CDR3s of Type 1 diabetes patients in all four CD4+ subsets. TCRB repertoires of naive, central memory and Treg cells appeared more similar among patients than among healthy donors.

A remark on this clone: Its cognate antigen is unknown.

Since all of the isolated RNA was reverse transcribed, expressed TCRB transcripts were what got sequenced. TCRdb's table, derived via immunoSEQ multiplex PCR, lists solely in-frame clones and lacks some. The sample yields a few hundred thousand clones, roughly an eighth seen once. The sample was naive CD4+ T cells from blood. This TCR came from a man aged 25 to 45 with type 1 diabetes.

This CDR3 reads CASSYGLRLAGVTYNEQFF. The CDR3 DNA reads TGCGCCAGCAGCTATGGCCTTCGACTAGCGGGAGTAACGTACAATGAGCAGTTCTTC. This sequence joins TRBV5-1 and TRBJ2-1; 12 nucleotides match TRBD2. This CDR3 comprises 19 residues. The trim removed 3 bases at V and 4 bases at J, leaving 14 bases unmatched. From germline, CDR1 is SGHRS and CDR2 YFSETQ.